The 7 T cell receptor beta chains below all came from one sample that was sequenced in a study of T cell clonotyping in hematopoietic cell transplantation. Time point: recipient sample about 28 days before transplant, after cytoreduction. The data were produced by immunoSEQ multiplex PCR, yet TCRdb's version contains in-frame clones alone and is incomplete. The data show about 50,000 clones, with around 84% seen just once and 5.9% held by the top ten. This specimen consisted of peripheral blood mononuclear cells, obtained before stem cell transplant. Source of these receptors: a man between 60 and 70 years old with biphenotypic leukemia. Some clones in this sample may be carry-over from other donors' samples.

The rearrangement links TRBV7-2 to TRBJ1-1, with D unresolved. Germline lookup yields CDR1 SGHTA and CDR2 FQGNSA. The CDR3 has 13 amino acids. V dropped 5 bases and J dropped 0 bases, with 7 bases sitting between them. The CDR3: CASSGPVNTEAFF. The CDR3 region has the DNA TGTGCCAGCAGCGGGCCGGTGAACACTGAAGCTTTCTTT.

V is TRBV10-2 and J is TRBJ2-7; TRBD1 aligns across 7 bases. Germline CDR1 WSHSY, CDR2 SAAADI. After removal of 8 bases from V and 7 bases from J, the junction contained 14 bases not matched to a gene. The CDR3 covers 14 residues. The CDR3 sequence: CASAWDRPLPEQYF. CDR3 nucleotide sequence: TGCGCCAGCGCCTGGGACAGACCGCTCCCAGAGCAGTACTTC.

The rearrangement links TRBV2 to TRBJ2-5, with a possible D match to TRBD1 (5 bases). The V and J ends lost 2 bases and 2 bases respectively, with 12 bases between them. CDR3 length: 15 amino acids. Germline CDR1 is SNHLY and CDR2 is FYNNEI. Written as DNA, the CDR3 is TGTGCCAGCAGTGAACAGGGCCAACGGCAAGAGACCCAGTACTTC. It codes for CASSEQGQRQETQYF.

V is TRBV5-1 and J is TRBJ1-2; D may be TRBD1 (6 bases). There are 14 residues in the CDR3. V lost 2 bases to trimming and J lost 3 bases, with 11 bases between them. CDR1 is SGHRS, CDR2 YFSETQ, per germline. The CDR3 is CASSFTGFDYGYTF. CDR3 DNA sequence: TGCGCCAGCAGCTTTACAGGGTTCGACTATGGCTACACCTTC.

For the CDR3, the DNA is TGTGCCAGCAGTGTAGTACAGGGGTTATACTTC. The encoded protein is CASSVVQGLYF. The V gene is TRBV2, the J gene TRBJ2-7; 7 nucleotides agree with TRBD1. V was clipped by 4 bases and J by 13 bases; unmatched bases: 7. This CDR3 comprises 11 residues. In germline, CDR1 is SNHLY, CDR2 FYNNEI.

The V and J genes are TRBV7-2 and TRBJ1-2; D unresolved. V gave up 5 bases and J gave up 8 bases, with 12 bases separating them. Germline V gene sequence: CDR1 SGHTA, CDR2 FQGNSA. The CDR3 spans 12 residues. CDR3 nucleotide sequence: TGTGCCAGCAGCCCAGTTGCGAGGGGCTACACCTTC. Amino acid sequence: CASSPVARGYTF.

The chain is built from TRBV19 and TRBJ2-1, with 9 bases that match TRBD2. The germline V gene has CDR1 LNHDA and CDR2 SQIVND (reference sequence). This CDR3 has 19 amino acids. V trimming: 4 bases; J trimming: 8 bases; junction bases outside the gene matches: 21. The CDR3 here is CASSTSSNRASGRLDEQFF. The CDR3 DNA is TGTGCCAGTAGTACCTCCTCCAACAGGGCAAGCGGGAGGTTGGATGAGCAGTTCTTC.